Sequencing of this T cell receptor (beta chain) was carried out in a study of cytomegalovirus exposure and HLA in healthy donors. The PCR had 60 Vbeta and 13 Jbeta primers. Method: immunoSEQ multiplex PCR; TCRdb's copy keeps in-frame clones and lacks some. This sample carries approximately 90,000 clones, 75% to 80% of them seen once, and the ten largest clones take 3.7%. Regarding the study as a whole: Links to common viral pathogens appeared, in a later analysis, for several of the most significant clusters. V- and J-gene trimming of TCR beta was linked (in a later analysis) to a missense DCLRE1C variant. Relative to equally common others, HLA-associated TCR beta chains showed greater clonal expansion in a later analysis. According to an earlier analysis, most TCR beta V segments yielded productive rearrangements about 87% or about 30% of the time.

On this clone: Its antigen is undetermined.

The CDR3 contains 15 residues. J gave up 7 bases and V 8 bases, and 16 bases lay outside the gene matches. Germline loops: CDR1 SQVTM, CDR2 ANQGSEA. The J gene is TRBJ1-5, the V gene TRBV29-1, with TRBD1 matching 8 bases. Sample: PBMCs. The origin of this receptor is a man aged 25-45 years in good health and CMV-seronegative. CDR3 sequence reads: CSSLTGQGARQPQHF. The CDR3 coding sequence is TGCAGCTCTTTAACTGGGCAGGGGGCACGGCAGCCCCAGCATTTT.